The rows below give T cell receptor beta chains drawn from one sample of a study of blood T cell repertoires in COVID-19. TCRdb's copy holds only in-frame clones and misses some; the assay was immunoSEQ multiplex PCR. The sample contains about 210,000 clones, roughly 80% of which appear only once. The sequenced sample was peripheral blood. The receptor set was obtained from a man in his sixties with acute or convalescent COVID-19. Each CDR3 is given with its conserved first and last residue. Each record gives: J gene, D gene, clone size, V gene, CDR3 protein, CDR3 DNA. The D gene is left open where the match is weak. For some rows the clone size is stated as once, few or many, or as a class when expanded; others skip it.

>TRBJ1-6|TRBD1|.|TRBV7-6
CASSSRYDRDAYNSPLHF
TGTGCCAGCAGCTCCAGATATGACAGGGACGCCTATAATTCACCCCTCCACTTT
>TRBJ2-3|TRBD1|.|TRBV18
CASSYTGTGIDTQYF
TGTGCCAGCTCTTACACCGGGACAGGGATAGATACGCAGTATTTT
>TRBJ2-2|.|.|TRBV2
CASMSHGGELFF
TGTGCCAGCATGTCCCACGGCGGGGAGCTGTTTTTT
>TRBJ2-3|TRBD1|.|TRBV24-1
CATSDGDRVDDTQYF
TGTGCCACCAGTGATGGGGACAGGGTGGACGATACGCAGTATTTT
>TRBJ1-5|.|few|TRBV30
CAWRAEGNQPQHF
TGTGCCTGGAGGGCCGAGGGCAATCAGCCCCAGCATTTT
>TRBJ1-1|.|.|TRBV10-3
CAITSMRDTEAFF
TGTGCCATCACAAGTATGAGGGACACTGAAGCTTTCTTT
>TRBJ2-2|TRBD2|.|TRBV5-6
CASSLGWAGGRVGELFF
TGTGCCAGCAGCTTGGGATGGGCGGGGGGCCGAGTCGGGGAGCTGTTTTTT
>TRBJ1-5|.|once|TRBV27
CASSQLPQGQPQHF
TGTGCCAGCAGCCAATTACCACAGGGTCAGCCCCAGCATTTT
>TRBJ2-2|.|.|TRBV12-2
CASRLSHPGQTPQNTGELFF
TGTGCAAGTCGCTTATCGCATCCGGGACAGACACCCCAGAACACCGGGGAGCTGTTTTTT
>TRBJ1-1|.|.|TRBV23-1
CASRSGSTTEAFF
TGCGCCAGCAGGTCAGGGTCGACGACTGAAGCTTTCTTT
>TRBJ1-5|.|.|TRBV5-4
CASSLDLDSNQPQHF
TGTGCCAGCAGCTTGGATCTAGATAGCAATCAGCCCCAGCATTTT
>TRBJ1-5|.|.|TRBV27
CASSSGLGSNQPQHF
TGTGCCAGCAGTTCCGGACTAGGTAGCAATCAGCCCCAGCATTTT
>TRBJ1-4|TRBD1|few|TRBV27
CASTEGGRGLEKLFF
TGTGCCAGCACCGAAGGCGGGAGGGGGCTTGAAAAACTGTTTTTT
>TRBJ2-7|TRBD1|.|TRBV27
CASRSSGTASYEQYF
TGTGCCAGCAGATCCTCCGGGACAGCCTCCTACGAGCAGTACTTC
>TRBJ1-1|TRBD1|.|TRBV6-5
CASSYSTTGVNTEAFF
TGTGCCAGCAGTTACTCGACGACAGGGGTGAACACTGAAGCTTTCTTT
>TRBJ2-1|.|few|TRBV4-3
CASSQDRVANLNEQFF
TGCGCCAGCAGCCAAGATCGGGTAGCGAACCTTAATGAGCAGTTCTTC
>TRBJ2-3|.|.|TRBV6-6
CASSIRQLNTDTQYF
TGTGCCAGCAGTATTCGACAGTTAAACACAGATACGCAGTATTTT